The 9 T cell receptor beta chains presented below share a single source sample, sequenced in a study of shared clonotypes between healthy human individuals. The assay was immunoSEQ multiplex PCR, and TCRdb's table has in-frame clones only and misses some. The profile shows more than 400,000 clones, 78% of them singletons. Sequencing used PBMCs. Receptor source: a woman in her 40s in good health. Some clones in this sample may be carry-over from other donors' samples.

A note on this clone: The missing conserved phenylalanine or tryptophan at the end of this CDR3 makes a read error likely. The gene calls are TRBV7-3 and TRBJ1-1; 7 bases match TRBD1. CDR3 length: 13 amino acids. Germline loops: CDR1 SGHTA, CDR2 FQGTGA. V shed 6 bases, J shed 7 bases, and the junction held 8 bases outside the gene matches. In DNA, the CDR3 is TGTGCCAGCAGGCCGGGACAGTGGAGTGAAGCTTTCCTT. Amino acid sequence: CASRPGQWSEAFL.

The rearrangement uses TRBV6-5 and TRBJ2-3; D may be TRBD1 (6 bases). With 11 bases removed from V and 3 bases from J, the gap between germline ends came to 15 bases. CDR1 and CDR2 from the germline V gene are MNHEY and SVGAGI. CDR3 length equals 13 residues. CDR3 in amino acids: CASWGRGTDTQYF. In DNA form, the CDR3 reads TGTGCCTCGTGGGGGCGAGGGACAGATACGCAGTATTTT.

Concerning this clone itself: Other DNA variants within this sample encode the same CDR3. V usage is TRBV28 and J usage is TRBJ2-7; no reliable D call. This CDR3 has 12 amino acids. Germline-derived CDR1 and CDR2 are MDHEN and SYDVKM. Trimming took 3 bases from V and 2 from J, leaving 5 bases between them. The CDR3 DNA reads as TGTGCCAGCAGTTTCCTTACCTACGAGCAGTACTTC. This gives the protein CASSFLTYEQYF.

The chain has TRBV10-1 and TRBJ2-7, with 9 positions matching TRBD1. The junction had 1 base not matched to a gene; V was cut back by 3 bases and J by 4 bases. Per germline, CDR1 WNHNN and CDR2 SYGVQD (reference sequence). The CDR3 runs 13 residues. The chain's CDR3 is CASSDGQGYEQYF. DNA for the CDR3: TGCGCCAGCAGTGATGGACAGGGGTACGAGCAGTACTTC.

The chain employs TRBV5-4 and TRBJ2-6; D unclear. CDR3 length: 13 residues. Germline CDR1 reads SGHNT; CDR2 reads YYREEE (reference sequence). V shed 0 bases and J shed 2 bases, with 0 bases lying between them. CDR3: CASSLAGANVLTF. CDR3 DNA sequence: TGTGCCAGCAGCTTGGCTGGGGCCAACGTCCTGACTTTC.

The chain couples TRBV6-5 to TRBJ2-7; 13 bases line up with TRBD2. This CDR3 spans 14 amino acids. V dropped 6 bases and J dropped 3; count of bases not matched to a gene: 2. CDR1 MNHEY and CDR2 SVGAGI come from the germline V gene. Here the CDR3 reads CASRRTSGSYEQYF. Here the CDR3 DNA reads TGTGCCAGCAGGCGGACTAGCGGGAGCTACGAGCAGTACTTC.

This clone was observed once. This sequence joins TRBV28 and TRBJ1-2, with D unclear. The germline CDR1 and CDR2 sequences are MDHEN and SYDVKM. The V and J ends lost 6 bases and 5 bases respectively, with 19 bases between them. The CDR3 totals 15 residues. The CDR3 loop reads CASSRATPATYGYTF. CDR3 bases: TGTGCCAGCAGCCGGGCGACACCGGCAACGTATGGCTACACCTTC.

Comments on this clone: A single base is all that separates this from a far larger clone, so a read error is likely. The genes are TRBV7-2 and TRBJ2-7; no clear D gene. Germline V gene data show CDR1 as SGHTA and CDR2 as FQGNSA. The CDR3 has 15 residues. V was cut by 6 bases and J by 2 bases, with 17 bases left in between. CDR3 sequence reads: CASSFPRYSPYEQYF. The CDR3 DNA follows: TGTGCCAGCAGTTTCCCCCGCTACTCACCCTACGAGCAGTACTTC. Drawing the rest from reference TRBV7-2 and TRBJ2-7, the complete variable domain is GAGVSQSPSNKVTEKGKDVELRCDPISGHTALYWYRQSLGQGLEFLIYFQGNSAPDKSGLPSDRFSAERTGGSVSTLTIQRTQQEDSAVYLCASSFPRYSPYEQYFGPGTRLTVT.

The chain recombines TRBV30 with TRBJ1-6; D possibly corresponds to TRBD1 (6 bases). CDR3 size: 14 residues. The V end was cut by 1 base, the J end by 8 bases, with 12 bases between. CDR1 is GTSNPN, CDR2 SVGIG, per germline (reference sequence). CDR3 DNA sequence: TGTGCCTGGAGTGGAACAGGGTGGGATTCACCCCTCCACTTT. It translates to CAWSGTGWDSPLHF.